A selection of T cell receptor beta chains follows, all from one sample in a study of T cells after yellow fever vaccination. One entry per CDR3 protein results from TCRdb running MiXCR on the 5' RACE reads. The sample yields about 360,000 distinct CDR3 sequences, over 5% seen once. The material sequenced was PBMCs, taken 5 days after the yellow fever booster vaccination. The origin of the receptors is a man aged 30 to 45 who received the YFV17D yellow fever vaccine. CDR3s include the opening cysteine and the closing phenylalanine or tryptophan. A D gene is named only where the DNA matches it firmly. The size entry is marked missing in some rows and otherwise reads once, few, many or a size class.

J gene,clone size,D gene,V gene,CDR3 DNA,CDR3 protein
TRBJ2-5,few,TRBD2,TRBV7-2,TGTGCCAGCAGCTTAGCGACGACTAGCGTTGAGACCCAGTACTTC,CASSLATTSVETQYF
TRBJ1-2,-,-,TRBV6-1,TGTGCCAGCAGTGAAGCGATCTATGGCTACACCTTC,CASSEAIYGYTF
TRBJ2-7,-,TRBD1,TRBV13,TGTGCCAGCAGCGGCAGGGGGCCTTGGGAGCAGTACTTC,CASSGRGPWEQYF
TRBJ1-5,-,-,TRBV12-3/TRBV12-4,TGTGCCAGCAGTCTACAAACGACAGGACCTCAGCATTTT,CASSLQTTGPQHF
TRBJ2-7,many,-,TRBV5-1,TGCGCCAGCAGCACCGGGACTGCATCCTACGAGCAGTACTTC,CASSTGTASYEQYF
TRBJ2-1,many,-,TRBV9,TGTGCCAGCAGTCACTCTCACTGGAATGAGCAGTTCTTC,CASSHSHWNEQFF
TRBJ1-1,-,-,TRBV20-1,TGCAGTGCTAGAAAGGGCGGCGTGAACACTGAAGCTTTCTTT,CSARKGGVNTEAFF
TRBJ1-1,many,TRBD1,TRBV12-3/TRBV12-4,TGTGCCAGCAGTTTGGGGACAGGGGAAGCTTTCTTT,CASSLGTGEAFF
TRBJ2-1,many,-,TRBV7-8,TGTGCCAGCAGCTTAATTTATGCAGGAGACTCCTACAATGAGCAGTTCTTC,CASSLIYAGDSYNEQFF
TRBJ1-2,-,-,TRBV6-5,TGTGCCAGCAGGGAGGGGGAGAGAGGCTACACCTTC,CASREGERGYTF
TRBJ2-7,few,-,TRBV28,TGTGCCAGCACCTCGGGACCTACTCCCTACGAGCAGTACTTC,CASTSGPTPYEQYF
TRBJ2-1,-,-,TRBV10-1,TGCGCCAGCAGTGAGAGCGAAAGCTCCTACAATGAGCAGTTCTTC,CASSESESSYNEQFF
TRBJ2-2,-,TRBD1,TRBV30,TGTGCCTGGACGGGACAGCTGGGGTCCTATGAGCTGTTTTTT,CAWTGQLGSYELFF
TRBJ1-5,-,-,TRBV6-2/TRBV6-3,TGTGCCAGCACCGTGAATAGCCAGCCCCAGCATTTT,CASTVNSQPQHF
TRBJ2-7,many,TRBD2,TRBV29-1,TGCAGCGTTAGACCTAGCGGGAGGGCGTACGAGCAGTACTTC,CSVRPSGRAYEQYF
TRBJ1-1,-,-,TRBV18,TGTGCCAGCTCGCTCCAAATGATCACTGAAGCTTTCTTT,CASSLQMITEAFF
TRBJ2-7,few,-,TRBV5-6,TGTGCCAGCAGCTTGTGGGCAGGTTCCTACGAGCAGTACTTC,CASSLWAGSYEQYF
TRBJ2-2,many,TRBD1,TRBV5-1,TGCGCCAGCAGCTTGGTTGGTACAGGGGTCGCCGGGGAGCTGTTTTTT,CASSLVGTGVAGELFF
TRBJ2-3,many,-,TRBV7-6,TGTGCCAGCAGCTTTTCGTCTCGCACAGATACGCAGTATTTT,CASSFSSRTDTQYF
TRBJ2-7,-,-,TRBV10-1,TGCGCCAGCAGTGTCGGAGACGAGCAGTACTTC,CASSVGDEQYF
TRBJ2-7,few,TRBD2,TRBV20-1,TGCAGTGCTAGAGGACTAGCGGACTTCCAGGAGCAGTACTTC,CSARGLADFQEQYF
TRBJ2-1,few,-,TRBV7-2,TGTGCCAGCAGCTTACCTAAGTTTCGTTCTCCTAAGAATGAGCAGTTCTTC,CASSLPKFRSPKNEQFF
TRBJ2-7,many,TRBD1,TRBV3-1,TGTGCCAGCAGTTGGGACAGGAGACGCGAGCAGTACTTC,CASSWDRRREQYF
TRBJ1-2,few,-,TRBV14,TGTGCCAGCAGCCAAGAAGTAGGTATCATCTATGGCTACACCTTC,CASSQEVGIIYGYTF
TRBJ1-4,-,-,TRBV18,TGTGCCAGCTCACCATTAGCGACAGCAACTAATGAAAAACTGTTTTTT,CASSPLATATNEKLFF
TRBJ2-1,many,-,TRBV12-3/TRBV12-4,TGTGCCAGCAGTAGCCGACAAGACAATGAGCAGTTCTTC,CASSSRQDNEQFF
TRBJ2-1,many,TRBD2,TRBV6-1,TGTGCCAGCAGGCTTCCTAGCGGAGGGGTTACGAAGCTCTTC,CASRLPSGGVTKLF